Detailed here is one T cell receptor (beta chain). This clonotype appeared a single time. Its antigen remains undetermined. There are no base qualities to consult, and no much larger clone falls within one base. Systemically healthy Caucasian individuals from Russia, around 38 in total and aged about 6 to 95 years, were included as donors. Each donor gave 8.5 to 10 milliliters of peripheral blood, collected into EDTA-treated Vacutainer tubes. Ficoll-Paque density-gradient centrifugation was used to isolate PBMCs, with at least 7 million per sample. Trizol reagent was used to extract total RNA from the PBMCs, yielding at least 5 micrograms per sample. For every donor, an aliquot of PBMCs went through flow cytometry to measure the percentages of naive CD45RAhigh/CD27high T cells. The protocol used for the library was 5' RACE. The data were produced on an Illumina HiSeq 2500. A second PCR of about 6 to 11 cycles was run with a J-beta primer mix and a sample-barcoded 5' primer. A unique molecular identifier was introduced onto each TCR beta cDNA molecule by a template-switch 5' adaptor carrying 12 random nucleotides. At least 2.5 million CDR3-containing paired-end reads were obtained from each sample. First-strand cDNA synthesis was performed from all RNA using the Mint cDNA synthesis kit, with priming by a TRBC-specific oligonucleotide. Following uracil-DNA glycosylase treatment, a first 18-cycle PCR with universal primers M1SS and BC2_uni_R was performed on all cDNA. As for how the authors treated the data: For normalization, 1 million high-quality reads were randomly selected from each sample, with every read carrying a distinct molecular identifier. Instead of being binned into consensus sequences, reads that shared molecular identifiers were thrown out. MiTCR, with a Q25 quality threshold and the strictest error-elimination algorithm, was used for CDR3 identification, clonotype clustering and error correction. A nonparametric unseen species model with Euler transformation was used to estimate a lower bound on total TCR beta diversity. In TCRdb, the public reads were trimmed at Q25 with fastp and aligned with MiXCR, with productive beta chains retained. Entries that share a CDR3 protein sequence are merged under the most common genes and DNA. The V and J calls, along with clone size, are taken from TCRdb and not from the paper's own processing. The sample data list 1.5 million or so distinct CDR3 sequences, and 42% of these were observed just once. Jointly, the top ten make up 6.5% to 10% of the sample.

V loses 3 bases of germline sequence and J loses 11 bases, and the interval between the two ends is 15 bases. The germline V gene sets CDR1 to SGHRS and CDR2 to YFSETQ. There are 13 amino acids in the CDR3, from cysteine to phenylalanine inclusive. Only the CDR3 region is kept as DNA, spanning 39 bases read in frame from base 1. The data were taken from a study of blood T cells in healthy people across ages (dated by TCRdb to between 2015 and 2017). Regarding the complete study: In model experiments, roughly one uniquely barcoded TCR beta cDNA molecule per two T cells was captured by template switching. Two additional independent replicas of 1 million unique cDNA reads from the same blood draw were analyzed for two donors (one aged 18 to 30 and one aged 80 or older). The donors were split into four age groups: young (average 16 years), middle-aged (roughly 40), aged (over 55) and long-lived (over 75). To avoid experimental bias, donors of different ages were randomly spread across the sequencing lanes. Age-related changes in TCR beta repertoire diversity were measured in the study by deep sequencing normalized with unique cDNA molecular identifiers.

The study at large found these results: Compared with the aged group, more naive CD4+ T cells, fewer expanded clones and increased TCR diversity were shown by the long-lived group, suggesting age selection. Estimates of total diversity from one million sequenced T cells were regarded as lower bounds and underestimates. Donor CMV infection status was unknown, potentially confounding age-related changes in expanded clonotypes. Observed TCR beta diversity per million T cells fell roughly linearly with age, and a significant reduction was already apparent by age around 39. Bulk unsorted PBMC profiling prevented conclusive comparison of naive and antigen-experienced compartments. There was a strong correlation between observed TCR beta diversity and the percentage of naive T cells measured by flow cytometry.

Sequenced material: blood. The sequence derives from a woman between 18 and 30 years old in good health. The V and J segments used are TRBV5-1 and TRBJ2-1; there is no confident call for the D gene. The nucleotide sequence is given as TGCGCCAGCAGCTCCAGGCTATTGGATAAGCAGTTCTTC. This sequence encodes CASSSRLLDKQFF. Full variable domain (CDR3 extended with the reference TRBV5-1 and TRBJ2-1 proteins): KAGVTQTPRYLIKTRGQQVTLSCSPISGHRSVSWYQQTPGQGLQFLFEYFSETQRNKGNFPGRFSGRQFSNSRSEMNVSTLELGDSALYLCASSSRLLDKQFFGPGTRLTVL.